Below are 3 T cell receptor beta chains sequenced from a single sample in a study of blood T cell repertoires in COVID-19. TCRdb keeps only in-frame clones here, not all; method: immunoSEQ multiplex PCR. Here the sample spans about 480,000 clones, approximately 90% being singletons. Sequenced: PBMCs or T cells enriched from blood (not recorded which). These receptors came from a middle-aged woman who had recovered from COVID-19.

This clone was observed a single time. The rearrangement joins TRBV24-1 to TRBJ1-3; no clear D gene. Looked up from germline, CDR1 is KGHDR and CDR2 is SFDVKD. Trimming shortened V by 4 bases and J by 0 bases, and 15 bases separated the two germline ends. CDR3 length equals 17 residues. The CDR3 here is CATSDPRGVSSGNTIYF. The CDR3 region has the DNA TGTGCCACCAGTGACCCCCGCGGTGTTAGCTCTGGAAACACCATATATTTT.

In this sample, this clone turned up once. The chain uses TRBV12-3 or TRBV12-4 and TRBJ1-3; D is uncertain. V lost 7 bases and J 0 bases, leaving 4 bases between the germline ends. The CDR3 runs 12 residues. The CDR3 DNA reads TGTGCCAGCACCCTCTCTGGAAACACCATATATTTT. Translation gives CASTLSGNTIYF.

This chain joins TRBV27 and TRBJ1-2; D perhaps matches TRBD1 (5 bases). This CDR3 comprises 13 residues. V was trimmed by 6 bases and J by 7 bases, leaving 15 bases between them. From germline, CDR1 is MNHEY and CDR2 SMNVEV (reference sequence). The CDR3: CASRGLGMGGYTF. DNA for the CDR3: TGTGCCAGCAGGGGGCTGGGGATGGGTGGCTACACCTTC.